This T cell receptor (beta chain) was profiled in a study of response to subunit inactivated influenza vaccine. Whole-study findings and limits: That few new T cells are recruited by each seasonal influenza vaccination was the authors' suggestion.

In this sample, this clonotype turned up a few times. Its matching antigen is unknown. V was clipped by 6 bases and J by 3 bases; unmatched bases: 8. This CDR3 is built from 14 residues. CDR1 MNHEY and CDR2 SVGAGI come from the germline V gene. One entry per CDR3 protein, called by TCRdb with MiXCR from the RT-PCR reads. The sample yields about 610,000 distinct CDR3 sequences, roughly 15% seen once. Source: PBMCs from blood, taken 12 days after vaccination. This clonotype was obtained from a man aged 45-65 years who received an inactivated influenza vaccine. J is TRBJ2-7 and V is TRBV6-5, with TRBD1 matching over 7 bases. DNA for the CDR3: TGTGCCAGCAGACTCGGGACAGAATACTACGAGCAGTACTTC. This gives the protein CASRLGTEYYEQYF.